The 28 T cell receptor beta chains in this list originate from one sample, sequenced in a study of post-analysis software for immune sequencing data. No antigen has been identified for these receptors. Regarding the study as a whole: Roughly five TRBV segments were significantly more frequent in patients than in controls. TRBV5-6, TRBV5-1 and TRBV20-1 were among these segments.

The TCR beta cDNA libraries contained unique molecular identifiers. TCRdb used MiXCR to reprocess the PCR reads, holding one entry per CDR3 protein. In the table there are 750,000 to 950,000 distinct CDR3 sequences, roughly half of which are singletons. The specimen was blood. The receptors shown here come from a girl aged 5 to 17 with multiple sclerosis.

This clonotype has a single count. V is TRBV20-1 and J is TRBJ2-5; D possibly corresponds to TRBD1 (6 bases). This CDR3 region has 13 residues. CDR1 is DFQATT, CDR2 SNEGSKA, per germline (reference sequence). The V and J ends lost 5 bases and 7 bases respectively, with 17 bases between them. As DNA, the CDR3 is TGCAGTGCTGGGGACATCTCCGCTCTGACCCAGTACTTC. Its translation is CSAGDISALTQYF.

V usage is TRBV12-3 or TRBV12-4 and J usage is TRBJ2-4, with D perhaps TRBD2 (5 bases). Trimming took off 3 bases at V and 2 bases at J, with 11 bases between the two ends. CDR3 size: 15 residues. The CDR3 is CASSLGSATKNIQYF. The CDR3 coding sequence is TGTGCCAGCAGTTTGGGTAGCGCGACCAAAAACATTCAGTACTTC.

This chain joins TRBV5-5 and TRBJ2-5; 15 nucleotides line up with TRBD2. Germline CDR1 SGHKS, CDR2 YYEKEE (reference sequence). The CDR3 sequence is 19 residues long. V was clipped by 4 bases and J by 4 bases; unmatched bases: 14. CDR3 residues: CASSPSGGLAGGRGETQYF. CDR3 sequence (DNA): TGTGCCAGCAGCCCAAGTGGAGGACTAGCGGGGGGGCGTGGAGAGACCCAGTACTTC.

There are a few counts of this clonotype. The V call is TRBV3-1, the J call TRBJ1-2; 7 positions agree with TRBD1. Looked up from germline, CDR1 is LGHDT and CDR2 is YNNKEL (reference sequence). The CDR3 totals 17 residues. V was pared by 4 bases and J by 0 bases, with 11 bases of the junction left unmatched. The CDR3 sequence: CASSRRKLGQSNYGYTF. CDR3 bases: TGTGCCAGCAGCCGCAGGAAGTTGGGACAGTCTAACTATGGCTACACCTTC.

This clonotype occurred a few times. The chain employs TRBV20-1 and TRBJ2-1; D perhaps matches TRBD1 (5 bases). This CDR3 contains 15 residues. V dropped 3 bases and J dropped 8 bases, with 20 bases sitting between them. Germline assignment: CDR1 DFQATT and CDR2 SNEGSKA (reference sequence). The CDR3 region is CSARGRTGPSHEQFF. The CDR3 nucleotides read TGCAGTGCTAGGGGGCGTACCGGGCCCTCCCATGAGCAGTTCTTC.

The chain has TRBV20-1 and TRBJ1-2; 12 bases line up with TRBD1. The V segment lost 4 bases and the J segment 7 bases; nucleotides outside the gene matches: 7. The CDR3 is made up of 14 amino acids. Germline V gene data show CDR1 as DFQATT and CDR2 as SNEGSKA (reference sequence). The CDR3 sequence: CSAIPGQGAVGYTF. In nucleotides, the CDR3 is TGCAGTGCTATCCCGGGACAGGGGGCGGTTGGCTACACCTTC.

This clonotype was recorded only once. This chain joins TRBV15 and TRBJ2-5, with D possibly matching TRBD1 (5 bases). The germline V gene encodes CDR1 LNHNV and CDR2 YYDKDF (reference sequence). V shed 0 bases and J shed 5 bases, with 10 bases lying between them. CDR3 length: 14 amino acids. CDR3 nucleotide sequence: TGTGCCACCAGCAGAGATCTTAAGGGGGAGACCCAGTACTTC. Protein: CATSRDLKGETQYF.

A remark on this clonotype: Because the CDR3's place on the DNA is in doubt, the DNA is left out and the CDR3 is given as listed by TCRdb. The rearrangement links TRBV11-1 to TRBJ1-1; TRBD1 was called by the table and not checked on the DNA. The CDR3 is 24 residues long, ends included. Germline V gives CDR1 SGHAT, CDR2 FQDESV (reference sequence). The CDR3: CASSLAVSGANVLTFGAGDTEAFF.

V usage is TRBV6-2 or TRBV6-3 and J usage is TRBJ2-4; possible D gene TRBD1, 5 bases. Germline V gene sequence: CDR1 MNHEY, CDR2 SVGEGT. The CDR3 has 12 amino acids. Trimming cost V 5 bases and J 9 bases, with 11 bases left between them. DNA of the CDR3: TGTGCCAGCAGTCACCAGGGCGGCATTCAGTACTTC. The encoded protein is CASSHQGGIQYF.

About this clonotype itself: Given a much more abundant clone one base away, this may be a read error. The J gene is TRBJ2-1, the V gene TRBV20-1, with D tentatively TRBD2 (5 bases). Germline assignment: CDR1 DFQATT and CDR2 SNEGSKA (reference sequence). The CDR3 extends over 16 amino acids. The CDR3 nucleotides read TGCAGTACTAGAGAAGGGTCCAGCGGAGACTACAATGAGCAGTTCTTC. Translating it yields CSTREGSSGDYNEQFF.

V gene TRBV28 combines with J gene TRBJ1-5; 7 bases are a match to TRBD1. V gave up 3 bases and J gave up 2 bases; unmatched junction bases: 7. There are 16 residues in the CDR3. CDR1 is MDHEN, CDR2 SYDVKM, per germline. The CDR3 reads CASSFPPGGRNQPQHF. CDR3 DNA: TGTGCCAGCAGTTTCCCTCCAGGGGGTCGCAATCAGCCCCAGCATTTT.

Comment on this clonotype: Mismatch with germline at one junction end may stem from a read error. The chain uses TRBV6-1 and TRBJ1-2, with 9 positions matching TRBD1. The CDR3 is made up of 19 amino acids. CDR1 and CDR2 (germline): MNHNS, SASEGT. The CDR3 loop reads CASSERQGGRSNLNYGYTF. The CDR3 coding sequence is TGTGCCAGTAGTGAGAGACAGGGGGGCCGCTCCAACCTCAACTATGGCTACACCTTC.

The V gene is TRBV7-9, the J gene TRBJ1-5; D possibly corresponds to TRBD1 (5 bases). Germline CDR1 reads SEHNR; CDR2 reads FQNEAQ (reference sequence). The CDR3 is made up of 16 amino acids. With 1 base removed from V and 2 bases from J, the gap between germline ends came to 12 bases. The CDR3 region is CASSLGHQGGNQPQHF. The CDR3 DNA sequence: TGTGCCAGCAGCTTAGGACACCAGGGCGGCAATCAGCCCCAGCATTTT.

This clonotype was recorded only once. This chain links TRBV10-2 with TRBJ2-1, with 8 bases fitting TRBD2. Trimming cost V 6 bases and J 7 bases; bases outside gene matches: 11. The length of the CDR3 is 15 residues. CDR1 is WSHSY and CDR2 is SAAADI in the germline V gene. For the CDR3, the DNA is TGCGCCAGCAGCCCACTGAGCGGGAGATCAAATGAGCAGTTCTTC. Translation gives CASSPLSGRSNEQFF.

This clonotype was detected a few times. The chain has TRBV12-3 or TRBV12-4 and TRBJ2-5, with D maybe TRBD2 (7 bases). V lost 3 bases and J 1 base, leaving 12 bases between the germline ends. The CDR3 has 15 amino acids. The CDR3 loop reads CASSFVGGLQETQYF. The CDR3 DNA reads TGTGCCAGCAGTTTCGTCGGGGGGCTCCAAGAGACCCAGTACTTC.

The sample holds a few counts of this clonotype. This chain joins TRBV9 and TRBJ2-1, with D perhaps given as TRBD1 or TRBD2 (7 bases each). V was clipped by 6 bases and J by 10 bases, with 17 bases between them. The CDR3 contains 13 residues. Germline assignment: CDR1 SGDLS and CDR2 YYNGEE. CDR3 sequence: CASTPAGGGEQFF. As DNA, the CDR3 is TGTGCCAGCACTCCCGCAGGGGGAGGGGAGCAGTTCTTC.

This clonotype was detected many times. The chain has TRBV5-1 and TRBJ2-5; D ambiguous. The CDR3 is made up of 13 amino acids. The V and J ends lost 0 bases and 5 bases respectively, with 8 bases between them. The germline V gene has CDR1 SGHRS and CDR2 YFSETQ. The CDR3 coding sequence is TGCGCCAGCAGCTTGGAGGGCCGGGAGACCCAGTACTTC. Translation gives CASSLEGRETQYF.

This clonotype occurred a few times. The CDR3 here is CASIRVPGQPQHF. The DNA of the CDR3 is TGTGCCAGCATCCGGGTTCCCGGTCAGCCCCAGCATTTT. V gene TRBV6-1 combines with J gene TRBJ1-5; D is ambiguous. The CDR3 is 13 residues long. V was trimmed by 7 bases and J by 6 bases, leaving 13 bases between them. CDR1 is MNHNS, CDR2 SASEGT, per germline.

The chain has TRBV4-1 and TRBJ2-1; D is ambiguous. Germline V gene lookup returns CDR1 MGHRA and CDR2 YSYEKL. This CDR3 is 12 amino acids long. With 2 bases removed from V and 8 bases from J, the gap between germline ends came to 7 bases. The CDR3 loop reads CASSQRFHEQFF. The CDR3 DNA sequence: TGCGCCAGCAGCCAACGCTTCCATGAGCAGTTCTTC.

The table lists this clonotype with a few counts. The chain has TRBV7-9 and TRBJ2-5; the D gene is possibly TRBD1 (6 bases). Trimming left V 7 bases short and J 7 bases short, with 16 bases between. This CDR3 is 13 amino acids long. Germline CDR1 reads SEHNR; CDR2 reads FQNEAQ (reference sequence). CDR3 DNA sequence: TGTGCCAGCACCCCCCGAGTAGGGGGGACCCAGTACTTC. Its translation is CASTPRVGGTQYF.

The chain joins TRBV12-3 or TRBV12-4 to TRBJ2-7; the D is unclear. V was pared by 5 bases and J by 2 bases, with 16 bases between. CDR3 size: 15 residues. The CDR3 DNA sequence: TGTGCCAGCAGTCCTTACCCGTTAAGCCCCTACGAGCAGTACTTC. Its protein product is CASSPYPLSPYEQYF.

This chain uses TRBV6-5 with TRBJ2-3; TRBD1 matches 11 bases. With 2 bases clipped from V and 3 bases from J, the junction kept 7 bases outside the gene matches. Looked up from germline, CDR1 is MNHEY and CDR2 is SVGAGI. This CDR3 contains 17 residues. CDR3 in DNA: TGTGCCAGCAGTTACGGTGGACAGGGGGCGATGACAGATACGCAGTATTTT. Translated, it gives CASSYGGQGAMTDTQYF.

This chain joins TRBV3-1 and TRBJ1-2, with D hard to call. V was cut by 1 base and J by 8 bases, with 11 bases left in between. The CDR3 loop spans 13 amino acids. The germline CDR1 and CDR2 sequences are LGHDT and YNNKEL (reference sequence). This CDR3 is CASSQGRRTGYTF. The CDR3 DNA reads TGTGCCAGCAGCCAAGGTAGACGAACGGGCTACACCTTC.

This sequence joins TRBV20-1 and TRBJ2-4, with D perhaps TRBD2 (6 bases). TRBJ2-7 explains the end of the DNA better; the J call may be wrong. The CDR3 is 14 amino acids. Germline V gene lookup returns CDR1 DFQATT and CDR2 SNEGSKA (reference sequence). The CDR3 sequence: CSARNRAGSYEQYF. For the CDR3, the DNA is TGCAGTGCTAGGAACCGAGCGGGTTCCTACGAGCAGTACTTC.

This clonotype was detected a few times. The chain employs TRBV11-2 and TRBJ1-2; TRBD1 matches 10 bases. The CDR3 length is 19 residues. Germline loops: CDR1 SGHAT, CDR2 FQNNGV. J gave up 0 bases and V 5 bases, and 15 bases lay outside the gene matches. The CDR3 is CASSPRTGGSAEANYGYTF. The CDR3 nucleotides read TGTGCCAGCAGCCCACGGACAGGGGGGTCGGCCGAGGCTAACTATGGCTACACCTTC. Full variable domain (missing parts from reference TRBV11-2 and TRBJ1-2): EAGVAQSPRYKIIEKRQSVAFWCNPISGHATLYWYQQILGQGPKLLIQFQNNGVVDDSQLPKDRFSAERLKGVDSTLKIQPAKLEDSAVYLCASSPRTGGSAEANYGYTFGSGTRLTVV.

The rearrangement uses TRBV25-1 and TRBJ1-1; no clear D. Germline loops: CDR1 MGHDK, CDR2 SYGVNS. The CDR3 has 15 amino acids. Trimming stripped 0 bases from V and 1 base from J, with 9 bases between. The CDR3 bases are TGTGCCAGCAGTGAATACGGGCAGGCGAACACTGAAGCTTTCTTT. Its protein is CASSEYGQANTEAFF.

The V gene is TRBV5-1, the J gene TRBJ2-1; D possibly corresponds to TRBD2 (6 bases). V was trimmed by 0 bases and J by 8 bases, leaving 15 bases between them. The CDR3 extends over 15 amino acids. Looked up from germline, CDR1 is SGHRS and CDR2 is YFSETQ. The CDR3 sequence: CASSLDSGEYDEQFF. CDR3 nucleotide sequence: TGCGCCAGCAGCTTGGATTCGGGGGAGTACGATGAGCAGTTCTTC.

The chain links TRBV5-1 to TRBJ2-5; 8 bases are a match to TRBD1. Looked up from germline, CDR1 is SGHRS and CDR2 is YFSETQ. This CDR3 is 17 amino acids long. The V gene end was trimmed by 0 bases and the J gene end by 1 base; junction bases not matched to a gene: 8. CDR3 loop: CASSLARGLASQETQYF. In nucleotides, the CDR3 is TGCGCCAGCAGCTTGGCCAGGGGGCTAGCGAGCCAAGAGACCCAGTACTTC.